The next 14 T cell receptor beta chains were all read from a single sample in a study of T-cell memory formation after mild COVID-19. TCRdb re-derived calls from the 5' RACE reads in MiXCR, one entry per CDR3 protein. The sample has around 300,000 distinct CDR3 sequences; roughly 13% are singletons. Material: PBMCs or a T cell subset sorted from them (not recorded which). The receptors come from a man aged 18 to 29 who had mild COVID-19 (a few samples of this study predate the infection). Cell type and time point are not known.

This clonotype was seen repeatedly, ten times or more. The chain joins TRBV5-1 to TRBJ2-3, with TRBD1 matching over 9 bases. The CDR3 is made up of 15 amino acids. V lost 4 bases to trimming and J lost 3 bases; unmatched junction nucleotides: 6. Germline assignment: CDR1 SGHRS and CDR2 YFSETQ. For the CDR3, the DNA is TGCGCCAGCAGCCTAGGGACAGGGAGAACAGATACGCAGTATTTT. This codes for CASSLGTGRTDTQYF.

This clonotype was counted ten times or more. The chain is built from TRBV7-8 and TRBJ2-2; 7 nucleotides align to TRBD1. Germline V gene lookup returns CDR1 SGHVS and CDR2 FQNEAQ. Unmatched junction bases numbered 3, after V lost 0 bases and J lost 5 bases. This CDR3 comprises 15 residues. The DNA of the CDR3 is TGTGCCAGCAGCTTAGCGATACAGGGGACCGGGGAGCTGTTTTTT. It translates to CASSLAIQGTGELFF.

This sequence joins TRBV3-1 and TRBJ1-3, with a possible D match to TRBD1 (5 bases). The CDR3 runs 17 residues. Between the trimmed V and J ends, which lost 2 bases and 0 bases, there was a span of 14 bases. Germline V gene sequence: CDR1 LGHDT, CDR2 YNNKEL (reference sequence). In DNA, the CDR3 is TGTGCCAGCAGCCAAATGTGGGGCAGCGTCTCTGGAAACACCATATATTTT. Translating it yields CASSQMWGSVSGNTIYF. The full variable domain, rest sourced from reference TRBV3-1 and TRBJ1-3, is DTAVSQTPKYLVTQMGNDKSIKCEQNLGHDTMYWYKQDSKKFLKIMFSYNNKELIINETVPNRFSPKSPDKAHLNLHINSLELGDSAVYFCASSQMWGSVSGNTIYFGEGSWLTVV.

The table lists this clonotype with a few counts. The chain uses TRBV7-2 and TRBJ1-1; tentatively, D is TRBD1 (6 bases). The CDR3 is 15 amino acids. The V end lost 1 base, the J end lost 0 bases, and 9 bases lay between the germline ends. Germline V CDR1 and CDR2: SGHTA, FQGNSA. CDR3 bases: TGTGCCAGCAGCTTAGGACGGGACATGAACACTGAAGCTTTCTTT. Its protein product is CASSLGRDMNTEAFF.

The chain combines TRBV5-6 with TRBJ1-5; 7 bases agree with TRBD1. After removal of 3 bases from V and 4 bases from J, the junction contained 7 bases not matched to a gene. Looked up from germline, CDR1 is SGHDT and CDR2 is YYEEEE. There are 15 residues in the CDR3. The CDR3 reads CASSSGQETNQPQHF. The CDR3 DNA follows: TGTGCCAGCAGCTCCGGACAGGAGACAAATCAGCCCCAGCATTTT.

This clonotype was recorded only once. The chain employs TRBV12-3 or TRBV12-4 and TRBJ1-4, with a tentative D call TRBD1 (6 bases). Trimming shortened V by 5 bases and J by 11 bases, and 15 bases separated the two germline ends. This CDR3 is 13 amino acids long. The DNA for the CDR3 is TGTGCCAGCAGTACCCTGGGGGGCGACAAACTGTTTTTT. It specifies CASSTLGGDKLFF.

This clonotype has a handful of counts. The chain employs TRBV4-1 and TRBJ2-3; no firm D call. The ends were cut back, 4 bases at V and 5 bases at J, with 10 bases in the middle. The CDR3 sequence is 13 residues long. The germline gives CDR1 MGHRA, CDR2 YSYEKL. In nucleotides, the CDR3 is TGCGCCAGCAGCCCCAAGGGCCTAGATACGCAGTATTTT. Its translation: CASSPKGLDTQYF.

For the CDR3, the DNA is TGCGCCAGCAGCTTGGAAGGGGACAACACCGGGGAGCTGTTTTTT. It codes for CASSLEGDNTGELFF. The chain employs TRBV5-1 and TRBJ2-2; D is possibly TRBD1 or TRBD2 (5 bases each). The V and J ends lost 0 bases and 2 bases respectively, with 8 bases between them. The CDR3 length is 15 residues. Germline lookup yields CDR1 SGHRS and CDR2 YFSETQ.

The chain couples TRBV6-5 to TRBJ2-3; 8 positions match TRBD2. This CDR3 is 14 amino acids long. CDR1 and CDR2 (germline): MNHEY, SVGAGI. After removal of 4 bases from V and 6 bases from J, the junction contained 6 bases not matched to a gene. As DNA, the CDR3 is TGTGCCAGCAGTTCCGGACTAGCTCGGGATACGCAGTATTTT. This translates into CASSSGLARDTQYF.

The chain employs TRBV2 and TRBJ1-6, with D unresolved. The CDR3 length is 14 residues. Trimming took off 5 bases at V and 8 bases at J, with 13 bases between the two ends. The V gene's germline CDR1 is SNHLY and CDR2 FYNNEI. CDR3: CASSIEDRDSPLHF. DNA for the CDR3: TGTGCCAGCAGTATTGAGGATCGAGATTCACCCCTCCACTTT.

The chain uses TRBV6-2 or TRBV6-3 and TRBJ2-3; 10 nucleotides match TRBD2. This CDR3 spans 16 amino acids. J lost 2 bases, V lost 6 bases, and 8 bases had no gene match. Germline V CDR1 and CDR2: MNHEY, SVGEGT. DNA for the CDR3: TGTGCCAGCAGGTCCCGAGGACTAGCGGTCACAGATACGCAGTATTTT. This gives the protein CASRSRGLAVTDTQYF.

In DNA form, the CDR3 reads TGTGCCAGCAGCTCCGGGATTCGAGAGACCCAGTACTTC. Its protein product is CASSSGIRETQYF. The V gene is TRBV3-1, the J gene TRBJ2-5; the D gene is possibly TRBD2 (5 bases). Germline loops: CDR1 LGHDT, CDR2 YNNKEL (reference sequence). The CDR3 totals 13 residues. Trimming removed 5 bases from V and 4 bases from J, with 11 bases in between.

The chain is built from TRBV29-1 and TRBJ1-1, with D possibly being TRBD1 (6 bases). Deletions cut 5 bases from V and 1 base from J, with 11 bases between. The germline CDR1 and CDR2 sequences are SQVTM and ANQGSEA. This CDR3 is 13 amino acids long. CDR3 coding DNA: TGCAGCGTTCGTGAGGGGGGGAACACTGAAGCTTTCTTT. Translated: CSVREGGNTEAFF.

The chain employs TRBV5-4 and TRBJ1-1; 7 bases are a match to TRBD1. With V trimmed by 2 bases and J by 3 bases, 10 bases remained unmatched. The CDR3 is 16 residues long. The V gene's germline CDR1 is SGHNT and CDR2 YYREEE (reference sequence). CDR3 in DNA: TGTGCCAGCAGCTTCCGCCCGATCACAGGGGACACTGAAGCTTTCTTT. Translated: CASSFRPITGDTEAFF.